These 21 T cell receptor beta chains were sequenced from one sample in a study of T cells after posttransplantation cyclophosphamide. Controls had myeloablative marrow grafts with methotrexate and calcineurin inhibitor, sampled at 1 year. Libraries were prepared by immunoSEQ multiplex PCR; TCRdb keeps only in-frame clonotypes and omits some of them. The sample carries tens of thousands of clones, 75% to 90% recorded once. This material consisted of PBMCs, taken approximately 370 days after allogeneic stem cell transplant with calcineurin inhibitor and methotrexate. These receptors were obtained from a female patient in her 30s who received an allogeneic stem cell transplant from an unrelated donor, was CMV-positive, and had acute and chronic GVHD. The graft donor may have given rise to some T cells.

The genes are TRBV28 and TRBJ2-7, with 10 bases identical to TRBD1. V gave up 4 bases and J gave up 5 bases; unmatched junction bases: 2. In germline, CDR1 is MDHEN, CDR2 SYDVKM. The CDR3 has 13 residues. The CDR3: CASSSGQGNEQYV. In DNA form, the CDR3 reads TGTGCCAGCAGTTCGGGACAGGGGAACGAGCAGTACGTC.

This clone has a handful of counts. The rearrangement links TRBV19 to TRBJ1-4; 9 bases align to TRBD1. This CDR3 has 17 residues. CDR1 is LNHDA and CDR2 is SQIVND in the germline V gene (reference sequence). V shed 9 bases, J shed 4 bases, and the junction held 15 bases outside the gene matches. CDR3 in amino acids: CASNPGQGGAVNEKLFF. The CDR3 nucleotides are TGTGCCAGCAACCCGGGACAGGGAGGGGCCGTTAATGAAAAACTGTTTTTT.

V gene TRBV6-4 combines with J gene TRBJ1-4, with 10 bases lining up with TRBD1. From germline, CDR1 is MRHNA and CDR2 SNTAGT. The V and J ends lost 3 bases and 11 bases, in that order; junction bases with no gene match: 3. CDR3 length: 13 residues. DNA for the CDR3: TGTGCCAGCAGTGAGGGGACAGGGGACAAACTGTTTTTT. Translating gives CASSEGTGDKLFF.

J is TRBJ1-2 and V is TRBV29-1; possibly TRBD1 for D (5 bases). This CDR3 is 13 amino acids long. From germline, CDR1 is SQVTM and CDR2 ANQGSEA. V was shortened by 7 bases and J by 5 bases, with 17 bases between the two germline ends. This chain's CDR3 is CSGQLTETYGYTF. CDR3 DNA sequence: TGCAGCGGCCAATTGACAGAGACTTATGGCTACACCTTC.

The genes are TRBV28 and TRBJ1-2, with 9 bases identical to TRBD1. CDR3 length: 14 residues. Unmatched junction bases numbered 8, after V lost 6 bases and J lost 6 bases. Germline CDR1 reads MDHEN; CDR2 reads SYDVKM. The DNA of the CDR3 is TGTGCCAGCAGGGATTCCGGGACAGGGAATGGCTACACCTTC. Encoded protein: CASRDSGTGNGYTF.

This rearrangement joins TRBV28 to TRBJ1-4; D gene uncertain. The germline V gene has CDR1 MDHEN and CDR2 SYDVKM. The CDR3 spans 11 residues. The V and J ends lost 6 bases and 4 bases respectively, with 3 bases between them. The DNA of the CDR3 is TGTGCCAGCAGCTATAATGAAAAACTGTTTTTT. Translation gives CASSYNEKLFF.

The V and J genes are TRBV30 and TRBJ1-1, with a possible D match to TRBD1 (6 bases). Per the germline V gene, CDR1 is GTSNPN and CDR2 is SVGIG (reference sequence). Between the trimmed V and J ends, which lost 0 bases and 6 bases, there was a span of 11 bases. The CDR3 is 13 residues long. The CDR3 sequence is CAWSVKGVPEAFF. In nucleotides, the CDR3 is TGTGCCTGGAGTGTAAAGGGGGTCCCTGAAGCTTTCTTT.

The J gene is TRBJ2-1, the V gene TRBV19, with D possibly TRBD2 on 7 matching bases. The germline gives CDR1 LNHDA, CDR2 SQIVND (reference sequence). The ends were cut back, 1 base at V and 6 bases at J, with 16 bases in the middle. This CDR3 is 16 amino acids long. The CDR3 nucleotides are TGTGCCAGTAGTATAGCGTCGGGAGGAGGGGGCAATGAGCAGTTCTTC. This gives the protein CASSIASGGGGNEQFF.

The J gene is TRBJ2-1, the V gene TRBV7-9; 11 nucleotides match TRBD2. The germline CDR1 and CDR2 sequences are SEHNR and FQNEAQ (reference sequence). J lost 10 bases, V lost 10 bases, and 15 bases had no gene match. This CDR3 comprises 15 residues. CDR3 residues: CATTDQGLAGLEQFF. In DNA form, the CDR3 reads TGTGCCACAACCGACCAAGGACTAGCGGGCCTAGAGCAGTTCTTC.

The rearrangement links TRBV5-6 to TRBJ2-2; TRBD2 might be the D (6 bases). With 2 bases removed from V and 5 bases from J, the gap between germline ends came to 10 bases. This CDR3 is 14 amino acids long. Per germline, CDR1 SGHDT and CDR2 YYEEEE. CDR3 region: CASSFASVTGELFF. Written as DNA, the CDR3 is TGTGCCAGCAGCTTTGCTAGCGTAACCGGGGAGCTGTTTTTT.

This chain joins TRBV27 and TRBJ2-1; TRBD2 might be the D (6 bases). Trimming removed 1 base at V and 6 bases at J, with 7 bases between. Germline-derived CDR1 and CDR2 are MNHEY and SMNVEV (reference sequence). There are 13 residues in the CDR3. The CDR3 sequence is CASSLWRGNEQFF. CDR3 coding DNA: TGTGCCAGCAGTTTATGGCGGGGCAATGAGCAGTTCTTC.

J is TRBJ2-5 and V is TRBV2; a possible D gene is TRBD2 (5 bases). The CDR3 contains 13 residues. Germline V gene data show CDR1 as SNHLY and CDR2 as FYNNEI. V lost 8 bases and J lost 4, with 14 bases in between. In DNA form, the CDR3 reads TGTGCCAGCTGGGAGTTGGTGGGAGAGACCCAGTACTTC. It specifies CASWELVGETQYF.

The V and J genes are TRBV6-5 and TRBJ2-2; D remains ambiguous. The V and J ends lost 8 bases and 4 bases respectively, with 17 bases between them. CDR1 and CDR2 from the germline V gene are MNHEY and SVGAGI. The CDR3 runs 15 residues. CDR3 amino acids: CASRARVRSTGELFF. In DNA, the CDR3 is TGTGCCAGCCGTGCACGGGTTCGTAGCACCGGGGAGCTGTTTTTT.

The chain combines TRBV7-6 with TRBJ2-1; possible D gene TRBD2, 5 bases. Germline CDR1 SGHVS, CDR2 FNYEAQ. V was trimmed by 0 bases and J by 7 bases, leaving 16 bases between them. The CDR3 covers 16 residues. This chain's CDR3 is CASSLAVGEVNNEQFF. DNA for the CDR3: TGTGCCAGCAGCTTAGCGGTGGGAGAGGTAAATAATGAGCAGTTCTTC.

This clone came up a few times. This sequence joins TRBV5-6 and TRBJ2-7; 12 bases agree with TRBD1. Looked up from germline, CDR1 is SGHDT and CDR2 is YYEEEE. V shed 9 bases, J shed 0 bases, and the junction held 7 bases outside the gene matches. This CDR3 contains 15 residues. The CDR3: CANGTGGRSSYEQYV. In nucleotides, the CDR3 is TGTGCCAACGGGACAGGGGGCCGAAGCTCCTACGAGCAGTACGTC.

The chain is built from TRBV19 and TRBJ2-4, with D tentatively TRBD1 (6 bases). Germline V gene sequence: CDR1 LNHDA, CDR2 SQIVND (reference sequence). Trimming pared 4 bases from V and 0 bases from J, leaving 7 bases between. The length of the CDR3 is 14 residues. The CDR3 sequence: CASSRQEAKNIQYF. CDR3 nucleotides: TGTGCCAGTAGTAGACAGGAAGCCAAAAACATTCAGTACTTC.

The chain combines TRBV5-1 with TRBJ2-1, with D possibly being TRBD2 (5 bases). The germline gives CDR1 SGHRS, CDR2 YFSETQ. The CDR3 runs to 15 residues. V was trimmed by 0 bases and J by 7 bases, leaving 14 bases between them. For the CDR3, the DNA is TGCGCCAGCAGCTTGGCCCCGGGGATCCAAAATGAGCAGTTCTTC. The encoded protein is CASSLAPGIQNEQFF.

The chain carries TRBV4-1 and TRBJ1-5, with 8 bases fitting TRBD1. Germline CDR1 MGHRA, CDR2 YSYEKL. CDR3 size: 15 residues. After removal of 4 bases from V and 3 bases from J, the junction contained 5 bases not matched to a gene. The CDR3 loop reads CASSLTGVTNQPQHF. Written as DNA, the CDR3 is TGCGCCAGCAGCCTGACAGGGGTTACCAATCAGCCCCAGCATTTT.

A few counts support this clone. The chain is built from TRBV10-3 and TRBJ2-2; D might be TRBD2 (6 bases). The CDR3 runs 17 residues. V shed 0 bases and J shed 2 bases, with 13 bases lying between them. Germline CDR1 ENHRY, CDR2 SYGVKD. The CDR3: CAISESGGLGNTGELFF. The CDR3 DNA is TGTGCCATCAGTGAGTCGGGGGGATTGGGAAACACCGGGGAGCTGTTTTTT.

In this sample, this clone turned up once. The V and J genes are TRBV4-1 and TRBJ2-6; 8 bases line up with TRBD2. V lost 3 bases and J lost 2; bases outside the gene matches: 6. Germline V gives CDR1 MGHRA, CDR2 YSYEKL. The CDR3 has 17 amino acids. The CDR3 reads CASSQTWTSTGANVLTF. CDR3 sequence (DNA): TGCGCCAGCAGCCAGACTTGGACTAGCACTGGGGCCAACGTCCTGACTTTC.

The chain has TRBV5-1 and TRBJ2-1; TRBD2 matches 10 bases. This CDR3 contains 17 residues. Losses at the gene ends were 0 bases for V and 5 bases for J; bases not matched to a gene: 8. Germline V gene sequence: CDR1 SGHRS, CDR2 YFSETQ. The CDR3, as DNA: TGCGCCAGCAGCTTGGCAGGTGCTAGCGGGGGAAACAATGAGCAGTTCTTC. It is translated as CASSLAGASGGNNEQFF.